The 11 T cell receptor beta chains below were found in one sample sequenced in a study of tumor and adjacent non-tumor tissue in lung cancer. RNA was extracted from bulk tissue without any cell sorting. The normal lung tissue was taken more than 3 cm from the tumor edge. The library came from three nested PCR rounds adapted from ARM-PCR protocols. TCRdb itself ran the multiplex PCR reads through MiXCR, one entry per CDR3 protein. This table holds 60,000 to 85,000 distinct CDR3 sequences, 76% found once. The sample consisted of distant non-tumor lung tissue. The receptor source for this set is a man in his sixties or seventies with non-small cell lung cancer.

For this clonotype: A single base separates this from a much larger clone, so it may be a read error. A read error is likely, as this CDR3 ends without the conserved phenylalanine or tryptophan. The V call is TRBV6-6, the J call TRBJ1-1; D perhaps matches TRBD1 (5 bases). Trimming took off 2 bases at V and 0 bases at J, with 10 bases between the two ends. The germline CDR1 and CDR2 sequences are MNHNY and SVGAGI (reference sequence). This CDR3 is 15 amino acids long. The DNA of the CDR3 is TGTGCCAGCAGTTACGTCCGGGGCCTGAACACTGAAGCTTTCTCT. Translation gives CASSYVRGLNTEAFS.

As concerns this clonotype: A much larger clone lies a single base off, so this may be a read error. This rearrangement joins TRBV6-6 to TRBJ1-6; 7 bases map to TRBD1. V dropped 11 bases and J dropped 6; count of bases not matched to a gene: 19. Germline V gene lookup returns CDR1 MNHNY and CDR2 SVGAGI (reference sequence). This CDR3 spans 17 amino acids. CDR3 amino acids: CAGMRGQSDNFNSPLHF. CDR3 nucleotides: TGTGCCGGCATGAGGGGACAGTCCGACAATTTTAATTCACCCCTCCACTTT.

V gene TRBV20-1 combines with J gene TRBJ1-4; 11 nucleotides agree with TRBD1. Germline V lookup: CDR1 DFQATT, CDR2 SNEGSKA (reference sequence). The length of the CDR3 is 13 residues. J gave up 8 bases and V 6 bases, and 5 bases lay outside the gene matches. The CDR3 spells CSADRGQGEKLFF. The CDR3, as DNA: TGCAGTGCGGACAGGGGGCAAGGGGAAAAACTGTTTTTT.

Concerning this clonotype itself: An end of the junction does not agree with germline; a read error may underlie this. This chain uses TRBV5-6 with TRBJ2-7; 8 nucleotides align to TRBD1. Per the germline V gene, CDR1 is SGHDT and CDR2 is YYEEEE. The CDR3 contains 16 residues. The CDR3 protein is CANSSVIRDRTYEQYF. DNA of the CDR3: TGTGCCAACAGCTCCGTTATCAGGGACAGGACCTACGAGCAGTACTTC. Filled out from reference TRBV5-6 and TRBJ2-7, the complete variable domain reads DAGVTQSPTHLIKTRGQQVTLRCSPKSGHDTVSWYQQALGQGPQFIFQYYEEEERQRGNFPDRFSGHQFPNYSSELNVNALLLGDSALYLCANSSVIRDRTYEQYFGPGTRLTVT.

This clonotype has a handful of counts. A read error may account for a junction end that differs from germline. In nucleotides, the CDR3 is TGTGCTAACGGACAGGTTGCAGATACGCAGAATTTT. This gives the protein CANGQVADTQNF. V gene TRBV7-9 combines with J gene TRBJ2-3; 7 nucleotides align to TRBD1. The CDR3 is 12 residues long. Per germline, CDR1 SEHNR and CDR2 FQNEAQ (reference sequence).

In its sample, this clonotype was seen once. An end of the junction differs from the germline gene, which may be a read error. The rearrangement links TRBV6-5 to TRBJ1-1; the D is unclear. The CDR3 runs to 13 residues. From germline, CDR1 is MNHEY and CDR2 SVGAGI. The CDR3 nucleotides read TGTGGCAGCAATTACCGGGAAAACACTGAAGCTTTCTTT. Its translation is CGSNYRENTEAFF.

This clonotype showed up just once. The CDR3 DNA follows: TGCAGCGGGATGCGCGGACAAGACAAAAACATTCAGTACTTC. Amino acid sequence: CSGMRGQDKNIQYF. The chain couples TRBV29-1 to TRBJ2-4, with a tentative D call TRBD1 (5 bases). The CDR3 totals 14 residues. V gave up 7 bases and J gave up 3 bases, with 16 bases separating them. Germline CDR1 reads SQVTM; CDR2 reads ANQGSEA. The variable domain in full, with the rest retrieved from reference TRBV29-1 and TRBJ2-4, is SAVISQKPSRDICQRGTSLTIQCQVDSQVTMMFWYRQQPGQSLTLIATANQGSEATYESGFVIDKFPISRPNLTFSTLTVSNMSPEDSSIYLCSGMRGQDKNIQYFGAGTRLSVL.

Points on this clonotype: Its ends do not fully match the called genes, so a read error is possible. This chain uses TRBV4-3 with TRBJ2-3; no definite D call. The germline CDR1 and CDR2 sequences are LGHNA and YSLEER. The CDR3 has 14 amino acids. The chain's CDR3 is CANSQVSSWDTQYF. The CDR3 DNA sequence: TGCGCCAACAGCCAAGTTAGTTCCTGGGATACGCAGTATTTT.

This chain connects TRBV6-6 to TRBJ2-1; TRBD2 aligns across 10 bases. Germline V gives CDR1 MNHNY, CDR2 SVGAGI (reference sequence). CDR3 length equals 17 residues. V lost 5 bases to trimming and J lost 8 bases; unmatched junction nucleotides: 15. This CDR3 is CASSNPRLAGGVDEQFF. DNA of the CDR3: TGTGCCAGCAGTAACCCGAGATTAGCGGGAGGCGTAGATGAGCAGTTCTTC.

Comments on this clonotype: One end of the junction is discordant with germline, which a read error may explain. V usage is TRBV7-8 and J usage is TRBJ2-2; D is perhaps TRBD2 (6 bases). In germline, CDR1 is SGHVS, CDR2 FQNEAQ. The CDR3 extends over 15 amino acids. As DNA, the CDR3 is TGTGCCAGCAGCTTAGCGACATTGAACACCGGGGGGCTGTTTTTT. It yields the protein CASSLATLNTGGLFF.

Points on this clonotype: One junction end disagrees with the germline gene, perhaps due to a read error. This chain joins TRBV29-1 and TRBJ1-6; D possibly corresponds to TRBD1 (6 bases). The germline V gene has CDR1 SQVTM and CDR2 ANQGSEA. The CDR3 consists of 16 residues. CDR3 residues: CSLAVTGWSGGSPLHF. The CDR3 DNA sequence: TGCAGCCTTGCCGTTACAGGGTGGAGTGGTGGGTCACCTCTCCACTTT.